These 7 T cell receptor beta chains share one sample of origin, sequenced in a study of OX40 agonist ivuxolimab in advanced cancers. The protocol used for the library was the immunoSEQ multiplex PCR assay. TCRdb took this table from immuneACCESS and kept in-frame rearrangements with V and J called. Such tables lack part of the clones; where checked against another copy, unresolved V genes explain under half of the gap, and the rest is unexplained. The sample contains some 77,000 clones, more than 80% of them found a single time. Clones ranked in the top ten supply roughly 2.2% of the sample. Sample: CD4+ or CD8+ T cells sorted from blood, taken in a trial of the OX40 agonist ivuxolimab. Receptor source: an adult with an advanced solid tumor such as melanoma, head and neck, liver or kidney cancer.

The chain recombines TRBV19 with TRBJ2-3; D is possibly TRBD2 (6 bases). Germline lookup yields CDR1 LNHDA and CDR2 SQIVND (reference sequence). Trimming took 8 bases from V and 2 from J, leaving 11 bases between them. The CDR3 loop spans 13 amino acids. The CDR3 reads CASDGGNTDTQYF. The CDR3 region has the DNA TGTGCCAGTGACGGAGGGAACACAGATACGCAGTATTTT.

The chain recombines TRBV11-2 with TRBJ2-3, with a possible D match to TRBD2 (5 bases). CDR3 size: 15 residues. Germline-derived CDR1 and CDR2 are SGHAT and FQNNGV. Deletions cut 3 bases from V and 2 bases from J, with 12 bases between. CDR3 DNA: TGTGCCAGCAGCTTGCGCGGGCAGGACACAGATACGCAGTATTTT. It codes for CASSLRGQDTDTQYF.

The V and J genes are TRBV30 and TRBJ2-2, with TRBD1 identical over 8 bases. The germline gives CDR1 GTSNPN, CDR2 SVGIG (reference sequence). The CDR3 contains 15 residues. Losses at the gene ends were 4 bases for V and 3 bases for J; bases not matched to a gene: 7. The DNA for the CDR3 is TGTGCCTGGACAGGGGGCGATTTCTACACCGGGGAGCTGTTTTTT. It translates to CAWTGGDFYTGELFF.

This chain links TRBV7-2 with TRBJ2-3, with 8 nucleotides matching TRBD1. Germline V gene sequence: CDR1 SGHTA, CDR2 FQGNSA. The CDR3 loop spans 16 amino acids. V was clipped by 5 bases and J by 5 bases; unmatched bases: 12. DNA for the CDR3: TGTGCCAGCAGCCATCTCGGACAGGGTCTGAGAGATACGCAGTATTTT. It yields the protein CASSHLGQGLRDTQYF.

This chain uses TRBV7-3 with TRBJ2-1; a possible D gene is TRBD2 (6 bases). The germline V gene has CDR1 SGHTA and CDR2 FQGTGA. This CDR3 is 13 amino acids long. Trimming took off 3 bases at V and 7 bases at J, with 10 bases between the two ends. This CDR3 reads CASSFGGSNEQFF. DNA of the CDR3: TGTGCCAGCAGCTTCGGGGGTTCAAATGAGCAGTTCTTC.

The J gene is TRBJ1-4, the V gene TRBV7-6; TRBD1 matches 10 bases. V dropped 0 bases and J dropped 2; count of bases not matched to a gene: 3. Germline-derived CDR1 and CDR2 are SGHVS and FNYEAQ. The CDR3 spans 17 residues. CDR3 nucleotide sequence: TGTGCCAGCAGCTTAGCCCTGGGACAGGGGACTAATGAAAAACTGTTTTTT. This codes for CASSLALGQGTNEKLFF. Supplemented by reference TRBV7-6 and TRBJ1-4, the full variable domain reads GAGVSQSPRYKVTKRGQDVALRCDPISGHVSLYWYRQALGQGPEFLTYFNYEAQQDKSGLPNDRFSAERPEGSISTLTIQRTEQRDSAMYRCASSLALGQGTNEKLFFGSGTQLSVL.

V usage is TRBV5-1 and J usage is TRBJ2-5; D may be TRBD2 (5 bases). CDR3 length: 13 amino acids. CDR1 is SGHRS, CDR2 YFSETQ, per germline. Trimming took off 0 bases at V and 6 bases at J, with 9 bases between the two ends. This CDR3 reads CASSLGPGKTQYF. DNA for the CDR3: TGCGCCAGCAGCTTGGGACCCGGGAAGACCCAGTACTTC. Together with reference TRBV5-1 and TRBJ2-5, the CDR3 gives the full variable domain: KAGVTQTPRYLIKTRGQQVTLSCSPISGHRSVSWYQQTPGQGLQFLFEYFSETQRNKGNFPGRFSGRQFSNSRSEMNVSTLELGDSALYLCASSLGPGKTQYFGPGTRLLVL.